This passage covers 10 T cell receptor beta chains from one sample sequenced in a study of OX40 agonist ivuxolimab in advanced cancers. Here immunoSEQ multiplex PCR was the method, and the copy in TCRdb shows in-frame clones only, minus some. The data hold around 11,000 clones, with 63% observed a single time. The sample consisted of CD4+ or CD8+ T cells sorted from blood, taken in a trial of the OX40 agonist ivuxolimab. These receptors originate from an adult with an advanced solid tumor such as melanoma, head and neck, liver or kidney cancer.

The chain employs TRBV9 and TRBJ2-3, with no clear D. This CDR3 has 14 amino acids. Trimming stripped 3 bases from V and 1 base from J, with 9 bases between. CDR1 SGDLS and CDR2 YYNGEE come from the germline V gene. The CDR3, as DNA: TGTGCCAGCAGCGAGGGATCCGGCACAGATACGCAGTATTTT. Protein product: CASSEGSGTDTQYF.

The chain has TRBV18 and TRBJ2-7; D is undetermined. The V end lost 3 bases, the J end lost 2 bases, and 8 bases lay between the germline ends. Germline V gives CDR1 KGHSH, CDR2 LQKENI. CDR3 size: 13 residues. The CDR3 sequence is CASSPPDTYEQYF. CDR3 nucleotide sequence: TGTGCCAGCTCACCGCCAGATACCTACGAGCAGTACTTC.

By sample fraction, this clone is large. The chain couples TRBV27 to TRBJ1-5; 8 bases line up with TRBD1. The CDR3 loop spans 15 amino acids. Germline V CDR1 and CDR2: MNHEY, SMNVEV (reference sequence). With 7 bases clipped from V and 1 base from J, the junction kept 6 bases outside the gene matches. CDR3 coding DNA: TGTGCCAGCAAACATGGGACAGGAAGCAATCAGCCCCAGCATTTT. This translates into CASKHGTGSNQPQHF.

J is TRBJ2-1 and V is TRBV10-1; 8 bases are shared with TRBD2. Per germline, CDR1 WNHNN and CDR2 SYGVQD (reference sequence). This CDR3 is 13 amino acids long. After removal of 5 bases from V and 8 bases from J, the junction contained 5 bases not matched to a gene. The CDR3 DNA follows: TGCGCCAGCAGTAGCGGGAGCGGCGATGAGCAGTTCTTC. It encodes CASSSGSGDEQFF.

This clone was seen a few times. This chain joins TRBV28 and TRBJ2-1, with D unclear. The CDR3 loop spans 16 amino acids. V was clipped by 1 base and J by 0 bases, with 10 bases between them. Germline V gene data show CDR1 as MDHEN and CDR2 as SYDVKM. CDR3 nucleotides: TGTGCCAGCAGTTTATTAGTTGAATCCTCCTACAATGAGCAGTTCTTC. This codes for CASSLLVESSYNEQFF.

V gene TRBV28 combines with J gene TRBJ1-1, with D hard to call. This CDR3 has 10 residues. CDR1 and CDR2 from the germline V gene are MDHEN and SYDVKM. The V gene lost 8 bases and the J gene lost 5 bases, with 6 bases spanning the gap. The CDR3 spells CASGRTEAFF. The CDR3 bases are TGTGCCAGCGGGAGGACTGAAGCTTTCTTT.

As concerns this clone: The sample contains more than one DNA sequence encoding this CDR3. J is TRBJ1-2 and V is TRBV28, with 7 bases lining up with TRBD1. Germline V CDR1 and CDR2: MDHEN, SYDVKM. V shed 6 bases and J 8 bases; nucleotides not matched to a gene: 18. CDR3 length: 16 residues. The CDR3 here is CASSRNTGQRDPGYTF. CDR3 sequence (DNA): TGTGCCAGCAGCCGAAACACGGGACAGAGGGATCCCGGCTACACCTTC.

V and J are TRBV19 and TRBJ2-1; TRBD1 is a possible D gene (5 bases). V was clipped by 3 bases and J by 7 bases, with 10 bases between them. CDR1 is LNHDA, CDR2 SQIVND, per germline (reference sequence). The CDR3 has 13 amino acids. The chain's CDR3 is CASSMYPGNEQFF. The CDR3 coding sequence is TGTGCCAGTAGTATGTACCCAGGGAATGAGCAGTTCTTC.

This chain links TRBV19 with TRBJ2-7; 7 bases are a match to TRBD1. This CDR3 has 14 residues. CDR1 and CDR2 from the germline V gene are LNHDA and SQIVND (reference sequence). With 3 bases clipped from V and 0 bases from J, the junction kept 2 bases outside the gene matches. The CDR3 bases are TGTGCCAGTAGTATCTACAGGGGCTCCTACGAGCAGTACTTC. Translation gives CASSIYRGSYEQYF.

This clone was detected only once. V and J are TRBV7-3 and TRBJ2-1; 10 nucleotides match TRBD1. This CDR3 region has 16 residues. Per the germline V gene, CDR1 is SGHTA and CDR2 is FQGTGA. The J segment lost 4 bases and the V segment lost 5 bases, leaving 8 bases of the junction unmatched. The DNA for the CDR3 is TGTGCCAGCAGCGTTATCGACAGGGGGCAATACAATGAGCAGTTCTTC. As protein: CASSVIDRGQYNEQFF.